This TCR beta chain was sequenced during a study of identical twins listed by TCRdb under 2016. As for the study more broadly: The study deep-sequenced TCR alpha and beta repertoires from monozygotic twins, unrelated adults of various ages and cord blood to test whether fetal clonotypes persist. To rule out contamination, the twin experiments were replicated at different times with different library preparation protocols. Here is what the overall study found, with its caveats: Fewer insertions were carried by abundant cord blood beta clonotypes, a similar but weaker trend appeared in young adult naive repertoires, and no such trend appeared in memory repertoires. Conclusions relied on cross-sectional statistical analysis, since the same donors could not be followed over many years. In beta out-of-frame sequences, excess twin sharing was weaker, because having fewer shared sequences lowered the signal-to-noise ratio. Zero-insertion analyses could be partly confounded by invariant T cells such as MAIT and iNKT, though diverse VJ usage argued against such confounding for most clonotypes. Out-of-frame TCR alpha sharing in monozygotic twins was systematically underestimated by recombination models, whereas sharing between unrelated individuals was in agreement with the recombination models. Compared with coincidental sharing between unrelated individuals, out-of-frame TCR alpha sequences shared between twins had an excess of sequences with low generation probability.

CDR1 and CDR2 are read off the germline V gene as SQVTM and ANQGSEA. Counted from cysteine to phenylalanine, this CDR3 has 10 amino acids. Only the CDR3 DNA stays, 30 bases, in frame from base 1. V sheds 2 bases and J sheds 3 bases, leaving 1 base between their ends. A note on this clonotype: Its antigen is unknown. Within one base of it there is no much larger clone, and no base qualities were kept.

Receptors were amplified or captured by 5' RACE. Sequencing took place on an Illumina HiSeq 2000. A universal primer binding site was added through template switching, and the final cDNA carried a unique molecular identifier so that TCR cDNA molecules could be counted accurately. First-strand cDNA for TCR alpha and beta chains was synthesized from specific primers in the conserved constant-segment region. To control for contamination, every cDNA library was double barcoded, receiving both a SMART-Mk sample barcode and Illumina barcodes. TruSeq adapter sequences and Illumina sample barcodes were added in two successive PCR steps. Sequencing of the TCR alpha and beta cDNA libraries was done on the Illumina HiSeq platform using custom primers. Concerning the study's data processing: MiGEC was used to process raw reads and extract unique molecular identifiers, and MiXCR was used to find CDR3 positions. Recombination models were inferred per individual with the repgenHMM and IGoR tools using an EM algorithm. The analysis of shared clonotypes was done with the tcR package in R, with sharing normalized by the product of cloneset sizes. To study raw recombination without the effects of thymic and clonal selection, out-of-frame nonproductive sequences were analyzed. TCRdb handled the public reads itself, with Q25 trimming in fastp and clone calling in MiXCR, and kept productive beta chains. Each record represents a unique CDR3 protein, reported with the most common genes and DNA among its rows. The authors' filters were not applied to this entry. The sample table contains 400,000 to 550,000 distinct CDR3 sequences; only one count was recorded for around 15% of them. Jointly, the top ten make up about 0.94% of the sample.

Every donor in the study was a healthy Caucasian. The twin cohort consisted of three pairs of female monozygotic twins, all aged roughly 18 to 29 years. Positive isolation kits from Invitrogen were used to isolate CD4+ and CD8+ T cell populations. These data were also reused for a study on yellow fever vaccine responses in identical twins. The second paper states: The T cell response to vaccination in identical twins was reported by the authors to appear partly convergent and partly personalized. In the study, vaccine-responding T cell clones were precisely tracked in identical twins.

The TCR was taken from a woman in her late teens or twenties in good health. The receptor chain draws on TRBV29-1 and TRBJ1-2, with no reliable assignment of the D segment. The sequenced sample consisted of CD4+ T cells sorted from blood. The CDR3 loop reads CSVEHYGYTF. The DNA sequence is TGCAGCGTTGAACACTATGGCTACACCTTC. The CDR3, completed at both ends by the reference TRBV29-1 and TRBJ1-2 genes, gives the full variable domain SAVISQKPSRDICQRGTSLTIQCQVDSQVTMMFWYRQQPGQSLTLIATANQGSEATYESGFVIDKFPISRPNLTFSTLTVSNMSPEDSSIYLCSVEHYGYTFGSGTRLTVV.